These T cell receptor beta chains were read from a single sample in a study of shared clonotypes between healthy human individuals. The method was immunoSEQ multiplex PCR; TCRdb's version includes in-frame clones alone and lacks a portion of them. The sample holds about 2.2 million clones, about 93% seen once. The sample taken for sequencing was naive CD8+ T cells from PBMCs. These receptors were collected from a man in his late teens or twenties in good health. Some clones in this sample may be carry-over from other donors' samples. CDR3s include the opening cysteine and the closing phenylalanine or tryptophan. A D gene is named only where the DNA matches it firmly. Some rows mark clone size as missing; the rest say once, few, many or name a class of expanded clone.

J gene: TRBJ2-7; clone size: -; D gene: -; V gene: TRBV27; CDR3 DNA: TGTGCCAGCAGTTTCGACATCCTAAGCTCCTACGAGCAGTACTTC; CDR3 protein: CASSFDILSSYEQYF
J gene: TRBJ1-1; clone size: -; D gene: -; V gene: TRBV19; CDR3 DNA: TGTGCCAGTAGGCACAGCATCTCTGAAGCTTTCTTT; CDR3 protein: CASRHSISEAFF
J gene: TRBJ1-4; clone size: -; D gene: -; V gene: TRBV7-9; CDR3 DNA: TGTGCCAGCACGGCCGCAGGGGTGTGGACTAATGAAAAACTGTTTTTT; CDR3 protein: CASTAAGVWTNEKLFF
J gene: TRBJ2-2; clone size: -; D gene: TRBD1; V gene: TRBV28; CDR3 DNA: TGTGCCAGCAGTCTCGGGACAGGTCTCGGGGAGCTGTTTTTT; CDR3 protein: CASSLGTGLGELFF
J gene: TRBJ1-2; clone size: -; D gene: -; V gene: TRBV7-8; CDR3 DNA: TGTGCCAGCAGCCATCGGGGGGCGGACGGCTACACCTTC; CDR3 protein: CASSHRGADGYTF
J gene: TRBJ2-7; clone size: -; D gene: -; V gene: TRBV11-2; CDR3 DNA: TGTGCCAGCAGCTTAGTTAGGGGTTCCTACGAGCAGTACTTC; CDR3 protein: CASSLVRGSYEQYF
J gene: TRBJ2-2; clone size: -; D gene: TRBD1; V gene: TRBV7-9; CDR3 DNA: TGTGCCAGCAGCTTAATCGGGACAGGTACCGGGGAGCTGTTTTTT; CDR3 protein: CASSLIGTGTGELFF
J gene: TRBJ2-2; clone size: -; D gene: -; V gene: TRBV28; CDR3 DNA: TGTGCCAGCAGTTTATCAGGAGAGGCCGGGGAGCTGTTTTTT; CDR3 protein: CASSLSGEAGELFF
J gene: TRBJ1-6; clone size: -; D gene: TRBD1; V gene: TRBV4-3; CDR3 DNA: TGCGCCAGCAGCCAACGGCAGGGGGCGAATTATAATTCACCCCTCCACTTT; CDR3 protein: CASSQRQGANYNSPLHF
J gene: TRBJ2-2; clone size: once; D gene: TRBD2; V gene: TRBV9; CDR3 DNA: TGTGCCAGCAGCGTCGGTCTAGCGGCGGCCACCGGGGAGCTGTTTTTT; CDR3 protein: CASSVGLAAATGELFF
J gene: TRBJ1-1; clone size: -; D gene: -; V gene: TRBV7-6; CDR3 DNA: TGTGCCAGCAGCTTAGAAGGGGTTAGGTACACTGAAGCTTTCTTT; CDR3 protein: CASSLEGVRYTEAFF
J gene: TRBJ2-2; clone size: -; D gene: TRBD2; V gene: TRBV5-1; CDR3 DNA: TGCGCCAGCAGCTTTTTAGGGACTAGCGGGACGGGCGCCACCGGGGAGCTGTTTTTT; CDR3 protein: CASSFLGTSGTGATGELFF
J gene: TRBJ1-4; clone size: -; D gene: -; V gene: TRBV23-1; CDR3 DNA: TGCGCCAGCAGTCCAGCCGGGGAAAGTGAAAAACTGTTTTTT; CDR3 protein: CASSPAGESEKLFF
J gene: TRBJ2-3; clone size: -; D gene: -; V gene: TRBV6-1; CDR3 DNA: TGTGCCAGCAGTGAGCTACTAGTTTCTAGCACAGATACGCAGTATTTT; CDR3 protein: CASSELLVSSTDTQYF
J gene: TRBJ2-7; clone size: few; D gene: -; V gene: TRBV7-2; CDR3 DNA: TGTGCCAGCAGCTTGCGAGGGACTGGGAACGAGCAGTACTTC; CDR3 protein: CASSLRGTGNEQYF
J gene: TRBJ2-1; clone size: -; D gene: -; V gene: TRBV5-1; CDR3 DNA: TGCGCCAGCAGCTTGGTTTCAAGCCCCTACAATGAGCAGTTCTTC; CDR3 protein: CASSLVSSPYNEQFF
J gene: TRBJ2-3; clone size: -; D gene: TRBD1; V gene: TRBV15; CDR3 DNA: TGTGCCACCAGCGTCGGGACAGTAAGCACAGATACGCAGTATTTT; CDR3 protein: CATSVGTVSTDTQYF
J gene: TRBJ1-2; clone size: -; D gene: TRBD1; V gene: TRBV29-1; CDR3 DNA: TGCAGCGTTGCAGCGGACAGGGGGACCGCCTATGGCTACACCTTC; CDR3 protein: CSVAADRGTAYGYTF
J gene: TRBJ1-5; clone size: -; D gene: TRBD1; V gene: TRBV7-2; CDR3 DNA: TGTGCCAGCAGCTTCGACAGGGGCCTACCAAGCAATCAGCCCCAGCATTTT; CDR3 protein: CASSFDRGLPSNQPQHF
J gene: TRBJ2-1; clone size: -; D gene: TRBD2; V gene: TRBV27; CDR3 DNA: TGTGCCAGCAGTGGGACTAGCGGAGGAACTGAGCAGTTCTTC; CDR3 protein: CASSGTSGGTEQFF
J gene: TRBJ1-1; clone size: -; D gene: -; V gene: TRBV21-1; CDR3 DNA: TGTGCCAGCAGCAAAGCGCGACAGGGTTCCTCTAGCTGCCGGCGATTAACTGAAGCTTTCTTT; CDR3 protein: CASSKARQGSSSCRRLTEAFF
J gene: TRBJ1-6; clone size: -; D gene: -; V gene: TRBV6-5; CDR3 DNA: TGTGCCAGCAGTCCGCGGGAGATCCTCTATTCACCCCTCCACTTT; CDR3 protein: CASSPREILYSPLHF
J gene: TRBJ1-5; clone size: -; D gene: -; V gene: TRBV19; CDR3 DNA: TGTGCCAGTAGTACTGGGTTCGCCGTCAATCAGCCCCAGCATTTT; CDR3 protein: CASSTGFAVNQPQHF
J gene: TRBJ1-5; clone size: few; D gene: -; V gene: TRBV30; CDR3 DNA: TGTGCCTGGAGTGCAGGGGCACAGCCCCAGCATTTT; CDR3 protein: CAWSAGAQPQHF
J gene: TRBJ2-1; clone size: -; D gene: -; V gene: TRBV11-3; CDR3 DNA: TGTGCCAGCAGCTTAGATAGCAGGGAGCAGTTCTTC; CDR3 protein: CASSLDSREQFF
J gene: TRBJ1-1; clone size: -; D gene: -; V gene: TRBV6-6; CDR3 DNA: TGTGCCAGCAGTTACGCACCTTACACTGAAGCTTTCTTT; CDR3 protein: CASSYAPYTEAFF
J gene: TRBJ2-7; clone size: -; D gene: -; V gene: TRBV27; CDR3 DNA: TGTGCCAGCAGCCCTGCAGGGGATATCGACGAGCAGTACTTC; CDR3 protein: CASSPAGDIDEQYF
J gene: TRBJ2-1; clone size: -; D gene: -; V gene: TRBV11-2; CDR3 DNA: TGTGCCAGCAGCTTAGTTGGAGGCCAGAGGGGCAATGAGCAGTTCTTC; CDR3 protein: CASSLVGGQRGNEQFF
J gene: TRBJ2-7; clone size: -; D gene: TRBD2; V gene: TRBV28; CDR3 DNA: TGTGCCAGCAGCCCGATAGCGGGAGCAGCCGAGCAGTACTTC; CDR3 protein: CASSPIAGAAEQYF
J gene: TRBJ2-2; clone size: -; D gene: -; V gene: TRBV4-2; CDR3 DNA: TGTGCCAGCAGCCAAGCGTTAGGGGGAATTAACACCGGGGAGCTGTTTTTT; CDR3 protein: CASSQALGGINTGELFF
J gene: TRBJ1-2; clone size: -; D gene: -; V gene: TRBV28; CDR3 DNA: TGTGCCAGCAGGGCTCCCGACAGGTACTATGGCTACACCTTC; CDR3 protein: CASRAPDRYYGYTF
J gene: TRBJ2-2; clone size: few; D gene: -; V gene: TRBV2; CDR3 DNA: TGTGCCAGCAGTGAGGTCAACACCGGGGAGCTGTTTTTT; CDR3 protein: CASSEVNTGELFF
J gene: TRBJ1-1; clone size: -; D gene: -; V gene: TRBV30; CDR3 DNA: TGTGCCTGGAGCCCGGGCACTGAAGCTTTCTTT; CDR3 protein: CAWSPGTEAFF
J gene: TRBJ1-1; clone size: -; D gene: -; V gene: TRBV10-3; CDR3 DNA: TGTGCCGCAGGACAGAACACTGAAGCTTTCTTT; CDR3 protein: CAAGQNTEAFF
J gene: TRBJ2-3; clone size: -; D gene: -; V gene: TRBV11-2; CDR3 DNA: TGTGCCAGCAGCCCACCCCCGGGATGGGGACCAGATACGCAGTATTTT; CDR3 protein: CASSPPPGWGPDTQYF
J gene: TRBJ2-1; clone size: -; D gene: -; V gene: TRBV15; CDR3 DNA: TGTGCCACCAGGTTAGCGGCCTACTCCTACAATGAGCAGTTCTTC; CDR3 protein: CATRLAAYSYNEQFF
J gene: TRBJ1-1; clone size: -; D gene: -; V gene: TRBV7-6; CDR3 DNA: TGTGCCAGCACCGAGCGACAGGATTTGAACACTGAAGCTTTCTTT; CDR3 protein: CASTERQDLNTEAFF
J gene: TRBJ2-1; clone size: -; D gene: TRBD2; V gene: TRBV7-3; CDR3 DNA: TGTGCCAGCAGCTCGCGGGAGATCTCCTACAATGAGCAGTTCTTC; CDR3 protein: CASSSREISYNEQFF
J gene: TRBJ2-2; clone size: -; D gene: -; V gene: TRBV19; CDR3 DNA: TGTGCCAGTACCCCGGGGGGCACCTACACCGGGGAGCTGTTTTTT; CDR3 protein: CASTPGGTYTGELFF
J gene: TRBJ1-1; clone size: -; D gene: -; V gene: TRBV28; CDR3 DNA: TGTGCCAGCAGTTTAGGGGGGCGGGATACTGAAGCTTTCTTT; CDR3 protein: CASSLGGRDTEAFF
J gene: TRBJ2-2; clone size: -; D gene: -; V gene: TRBV4-1; CDR3 DNA: TGCGCCAGCAGCCATGCTCATAAGGAACGCATTCCTGGGGAGCTGTTTTTT; CDR3 protein: CASSHAHKERIPGELFF
J gene: TRBJ2-7; clone size: -; D gene: -; V gene: TRBV28; CDR3 DNA: TGTGCCAGCAGTTCGACTCCGGGTGGAGAGCAGTACTTC; CDR3 protein: CASSSTPGGEQYF
J gene: TRBJ2-2; clone size: -; D gene: TRBD1; V gene: TRBV9; CDR3 DNA: TGTGCCAGCAGCGGTGGACAGGGCAACACCGGGGAGCTGTTTTTT; CDR3 protein: CASSGGQGNTGELFF
J gene: TRBJ2-1; clone size: -; D gene: -; V gene: TRBV29-1; CDR3 DNA: TGCAGCGTCCCCCGGGGCACCTTGGGGGGCTTGGAGCAGTTCTTC; CDR3 protein: CSVPRGTLGGLEQFF
J gene: TRBJ1-5; clone size: -; D gene: TRBD1; V gene: TRBV19; CDR3 DNA: TGTGCCAGTAGTCCACGACAGGGGGCAGTTCAGCCCCAGCATTTT; CDR3 protein: CASSPRQGAVQPQHF
J gene: TRBJ2-7; clone size: -; D gene: -; V gene: TRBV28; CDR3 DNA: TGTGCCAGCAGTCCACTGCAAGGTTGGGGCTTTGAGCAGTACTTC; CDR3 protein: CASSPLQGWGFEQYF
J gene: TRBJ1-2; clone size: once; D gene: TRBD1; V gene: TRBV19; CDR3 DNA: TGTGCCAGTAGTATACTGTTTCCAGGGGGAAATGGCTACACCTTC; CDR3 protein: CASSILFPGGNGYTF
J gene: TRBJ2-3; clone size: -; D gene: TRBD2; V gene: TRBV7-9; CDR3 DNA: TGTGCCAGCAGCTTAGCTAGCGGGACAAGGGATACGCAGTATTTT; CDR3 protein: CASSLASGTRDTQYF
J gene: TRBJ1-1; clone size: -; D gene: -; V gene: TRBV5-1; CDR3 DNA: TGCGCCAGCAGCTTGGGTTGGGGGAACACTGAAGCTTTCTTT; CDR3 protein: CASSLGWGNTEAFF
J gene: TRBJ2-7; clone size: -; D gene: TRBD2; V gene: TRBV27; CDR3 DNA: TGTGCCAGCAGCCCAATGGGGGGGAAGTCCTACGAGCAGTACTTC; CDR3 protein: CASSPMGGKSYEQYF
J gene: TRBJ2-7; clone size: -; D gene: TRBD2; V gene: TRBV30; CDR3 DNA: TGTGCCTGGAGTGTCCTAGCGGGCGAGCAGTACTTC; CDR3 protein: CAWSVLAGEQYF